The sequence of this T cell receptor beta chain was determined in a study of cytomegalovirus exposure and HLA in healthy donors. With respect to this clone: What it binds is not known.

The primer mix had 60 Vbeta and 13 Jbeta primers. Clones were read by immunoSEQ multiplex PCR, and TCRdb kept only the in-frame ones, dropping some. The table has 120,000 to 150,000 clones, around 73% seen once; the top ten hold 1.5% to 2%. General study points: Listed as cytomegalovirus-associated were over 150 TCR beta chains.

The CDR3 extends over 15 amino acids. The junction had 7 bases not matched to a gene; V was cut back by 5 bases and J by 4 bases. Germline assignment: CDR1 PRHDT and CDR2 FYEKMQ (reference sequence). This rearrangement joins TRBV13 to TRBJ2-1; 8 nucleotides align to TRBD2. The clonotype was recovered from a woman aged 18-30 years in good health and CMV-seronegative. Sequenced input: PBMCs. CDR3 sequence (DNA): TGTGCCAGCAGCGGGGGAGCGGGGGAGTACAATGAGCAGTTCTTC. This encodes CASSGGAGEYNEQFF.